This TCR beta chain originates from a study of shared T cell receptors in the human thymus. From germline, CDR1 is MNHEY and CDR2 SMNVEV (reference sequence). V was pared by 8 bases and J by 0 bases, with 7 bases of the junction left unmatched. This CDR3 is built from 14 residues. The data were produced by immunoSEQ multiplex PCR, yet TCRdb's version contains in-frame clones alone and is incomplete. The table lists around 340,000 clones, approximately 95% of them singletons. This clonotype was obtained from a human donor. The chain links TRBV27 to TRBJ2-7; TRBD2 matches 7 bases. Sequencing input: thymocytes. CDR3 nucleotide sequence: TGTGCCAGCCGCGAAAGCGGGACCTCCTACGAGCAGTACTTC. This encodes CASRESGTSYEQYF.